This is a list of T cell receptor beta chains from one sample in a study of T cell repertoires in breast cancer. One entry per CDR3 protein results from TCRdb running MiXCR on the emulsion pairing reads. Among some 37,000 distinct CDR3 sequences listed, 45% to 55% were seen once. Source material: CD8+ T cells. All receptors derive from a pool of human donors with breast cancer or a healthy control (not recorded which). CDR3s include the opening cysteine and the closing phenylalanine or tryptophan. The order of the fields is D gene, clone size, V gene, J gene, CDR3 DNA, CDR3 protein. A D gene is named only where the DNA matches it firmly. Clone size is shown for a subset of rows, as once, few, many or a class of expanded clone.

>TRBD1|.|TRBV6-1|TRBJ2-7
TGTGCCAGCGGTCAACAGGGGGTTTCCTACGAGCAGTACTTC
CASGQQGVSYEQYF
>.|few|TRBV13|TRBJ2-1
TGTGCCAGCAGCTTAACCATGGCCCGGCTTCCGTTCTTC
CASSLTMARLPFF
>TRBD2|.|TRBV2|TRBJ2-2
TGTGCCAGCAGGTCACTAGCGGCCGGGGAGCTGTTTTTT
CASRSLAAGELFF
>TRBD1|few|TRBV28|TRBJ1-2
TGTGCCAGCAGTTTAACAGGGGGGTACTATGGCTACACCTTC
CASSLTGGYYGYTF
>.|few|TRBV6-1|TRBJ1-2
TGTGCCAGCAGTGACTCGTGGACAGCCCTCCCGGATGGCTACACCTTC
CASSDSWTALPDGYTF
>TRBD2|.|TRBV7-2|TRBJ2-1
TGTGCCAGCAGCTTAGATCTAGCGGTCTACAATGAGCAGTTCTTC
CASSLDLAVYNEQFF
>.|.|TRBV12-3/TRBV12-4|TRBJ2-1
TGTGCCAGCAGTTTCCTCAACAATGAGCAGTTCTTC
CASSFLNNEQFF
>.|.|TRBV5-5|TRBJ2-7
TGCGCCAGCAGCTCAGGACAGACGACCTACGAGCAGTACTTC
CASSSGQTTYEQYF
>TRBD2|many|TRBV27|TRBJ2-3
TGTGCCAGCAGTTTCAACGGGGGGGGCATAACCACAGATACGCAGTATTTT
CASSFNGGGITTDTQYF
>TRBD2|few|TRBV15|TRBJ2-5
TGTGCCACCAGCAGAGGGGCTAAGGGACTAGCGGGACAAGAGACCCAGTACTTC
CATSRGAKGLAGQETQYF
>.|.|TRBV12-5|TRBJ2-6
TGTGCTAGTGGTTTGGGGCTATCTGGGGCCAACGTCCTGACTTTC
CASGLGLSGANVLTF
>.|.|TRBV7-9|TRBJ2-7
TGTGCCAGCAGCTTAGCGACCGAGCAGTACTTC
CASSLATEQYF
>.|.|TRBV20-1|TRBJ2-5
TGCAGTGCTCAAAAAGGACACCTAGAGACCCAGTACTTC
CSAQKGHLETQYF
>.|.|TRBV6-1|TRBJ1-5
TGTGCCAGCAGCCGCCAGATTAAAACAGGGCCCTATATCAGCAATCAGCCCCAGCATTTT
CASSRQIKTGPYISNQPQHF
>.|.|TRBV6-1|TRBJ2-3
TGTGCCAGCGTGAGCGGGACACTTCTCACAGATACGCAGTATTTT
CASVSGTLLTDTQYF
>.|many|TRBV27|TRBJ1-5
TGTGCCAGCAGTTCCCAGGGGCTTTATAGCAATCAGCCCCAGCATTTT
CASSSQGLYSNQPQHF
>.|.|TRBV25-1|TRBJ2-7
TGTGCCAGCAGTGAATACGCAGCAAGCTCCTACGAGCAGTACTTC
CASSEYAASSYEQYF
>.|many|TRBV20-1|TRBJ2-7
TGCAGTGCTAGAGACTTCACAAAGGGCTACGAGCAGTACTTC
CSARDFTKGYEQYF
>.|.|TRBV28|TRBJ2-5
TGTGCCAGCCGGGGATCAGGACAGACCCAAGAGACCCAGTACTTC
CASRGSGQTQETQYF
>TRBD1|.|TRBV19|TRBJ1-1
TGTGCCAGTAGTTCCGGGACAGGGATGAACACTGAAGCTTTCTTT
CASSSGTGMNTEAFF
>.|.|TRBV25-1|TRBJ1-2
TGTGCCAGCAGCCCGGGACATCTCGTCAGTGGCTACACCTTC
CASSPGHLVSGYTF
>.|many|TRBV27|TRBJ2-1
TGTGCCAGCAGACACCCCCGCAATGAGCAGTTCTTC
CASRHPRNEQFF
>.|.|TRBV20-1|TRBJ1-1
TGCAGTGCTAAGTCAGGCAATATGAACACTGAAGCTTTCTTT
CSAKSGNMNTEAFF
>.|.|TRBV6-1|TRBJ2-1
TGTGCCAGCAGTGAAATGGGGTCCGACGGTGAGCAGTTCTTC
CASSEMGSDGEQFF
>.|.|TRBV2|TRBJ2-1
TGTGCCAGCAGTGATTCCCAAGCTACTGAGCAGTTCTTC
CASSDSQATEQFF
>.|.|TRBV7-9|TRBJ1-1
TGTGCCAGCTGCGAGGGGCTTGGCACTGAAGCTTTCTTT
CASCEGLGTEAFF
>TRBD1|few|TRBV10-3|TRBJ1-2
TGTGCCATCTGGACAGGGGGCGAGGGCTACACCTTC
CAIWTGGEGYTF
>TRBD2|.|TRBV27|TRBJ2-7
TGTGCCAGCAGTTTACGGACTAGCGGGAGGCACGAGCAGTACTTC
CASSLRTSGRHEQYF
>TRBD1|few|TRBV20-1|TRBJ1-5
TGCAGTGCTCCCTCGGGGACAGGGATAGGGCAGCCCCAGCATTTT
CSAPSGTGIGQPQHF
>.|.|TRBV12-3/TRBV12-4|TRBJ2-1
TGTGCCAGCATTGTGTCGGAGGGCAATGAGCAGTTCTTC
CASIVSEGNEQFF
>.|.|TRBV20-1|TRBJ2-3
TGCAGTGCTAGAAAGGGGGCAGATACGCAGTATTTT
CSARKGADTQYF
>TRBD1|few|TRBV20-1|TRBJ2-7
TGCAGTGCTCGAACCCTAGCAGGGGGCGCCTACGAGCAGTACTTC
CSARTLAGGAYEQYF
>.|few|TRBV6-1|TRBJ1-5
TGTGCCAGCAGTGACTGGACAGCCTATAGCAATCAGCCCCAGCATTTT
CASSDWTAYSNQPQHF
>.|few|TRBV20-1|TRBJ1-5
TGCAGTGCTAGTAAAACCGCCGCTGGGCGCGGTCAGCCCCAGCATTTT
CSASKTAAGRGQPQHF
>.|.|TRBV6-1|TRBJ1-1
TGTGCCAGTGGGGGAGGGTTTCCCACTGAAGCTTTCTTT
CASGGGFPTEAFF
>.|.|TRBV7-9|TRBJ2-5
TGTGCCAGCAGCTTAGTCGGAGGGGGCCAAGAGACCCAGTACTTC
CASSLVGGGQETQYF
>.|.|TRBV2|TRBJ2-5
TGTGCCAGCAACGAACTAGGATACGAGACCCAGTACTTC
CASNELGYETQYF
>TRBD1|few|TRBV7-6|TRBJ2-1
TGTGCCAGCAGCTTTACCCCGGGACAGGGGAACAATGAGCAGTTCTTC
CASSFTPGQGNNEQFF
>.|few|TRBV20-1|TRBJ2-3
TGCAGTGCTCTCTGGTTCACAGATACGCAGTATTTT
CSALWFTDTQYF
>.|.|TRBV2|TRBJ2-7
TGTGCCAGCAGTGGTCAGGCCTACGAGCAGTACTTC
CASSGQAYEQYF
>TRBD1|.|TRBV5-1|TRBJ1-3
TGCGCCAGCAGCCTACAGGGGGGAAACACCATATATTTT
CASSLQGGNTIYF
>.|.|TRBV18|TRBJ2-3
TGTGCCAGCTCACCTCTAGCAGACAGCACAGATACGCAGTATTTT
CASSPLADSTDTQYF
>.|few|TRBV19|TRBJ2-7
TGTGCCAGTACTAGCGTCAAACCCCTCGAGCAGTACTTC
CASTSVKPLEQYF
>.|once|TRBV7-2|TRBJ1-1
TGTGCCAGCAGCTTGTACACGAACACTGAAGCTTTCTTT
CASSLYTNTEAFF
>.|many|TRBV19|TRBJ2-1
TGTGCCAGTAGTCCTAGCGCCCTAGGGGTCAATGAGCAGTTCTTC
CASSPSALGVNEQFF
>.|.|TRBV6-1|TRBJ1-6
TGTGCCAGCAGTGAAGCCCGGAAAGGGAACAATTCACCCCTCCACTTT
CASSEARKGNNSPLHF
>.|once|TRBV19|TRBJ1-2
TGTGCCAGTAGTCTTCAGGGAGCTGTCAGTGGGCACTATGGCTACACCTTC
CASSLQGAVSGHYGYTF
>TRBD2|.|TRBV9|TRBJ2-7
TGTGCCAGCAGCCCGACTAGCGGGGGCGAAAACGAGCAGTACTTC
CASSPTSGGENEQYF
>.|.|TRBV20-1|TRBJ2-1
TGCAGTGGCGCTAAGGGGGGGAGCTACAATGAGCAGTTCTTC
CSGAKGGSYNEQFF
>TRBD1|.|TRBV4-1|TRBJ2-3
TGCGCCAGCAGCCAGCGGGACAGGGGTGGCACAGATACGCAGTATTTT
CASSQRDRGGTDTQYF
>TRBD1|.|TRBV12-3/TRBV12-4|TRBJ2-1
TGTGCCAGCAGTTTGAGACAGGGCACCTACAATGAGCAGTTCTTC
CASSLRQGTYNEQFF
>TRBD1|.|TRBV5-1|TRBJ2-1
TGCGCCAGCAGCTTTCAGGGGGCGGACAATGAGCAGTTCTTC
CASSFQGADNEQFF